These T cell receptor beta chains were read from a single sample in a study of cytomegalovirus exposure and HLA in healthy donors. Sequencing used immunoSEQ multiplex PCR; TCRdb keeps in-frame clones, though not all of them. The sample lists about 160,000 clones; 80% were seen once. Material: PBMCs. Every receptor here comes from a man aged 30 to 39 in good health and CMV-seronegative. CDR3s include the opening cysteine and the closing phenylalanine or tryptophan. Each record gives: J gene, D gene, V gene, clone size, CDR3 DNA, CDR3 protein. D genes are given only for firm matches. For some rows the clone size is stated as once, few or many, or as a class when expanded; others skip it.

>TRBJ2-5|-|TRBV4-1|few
TGCGCCAGCAGCCAAGCGTTGTGGGCTCAAGAGACCCAGTACTTC
CASSQALWAQETQYF
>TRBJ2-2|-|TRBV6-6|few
TGTGCCAGCAGTTATTATCCCGAGTACGGGGAGCTGTTTTTT
CASSYYPEYGELFF
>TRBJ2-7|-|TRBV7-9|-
TGTGCCAGCAGCTTAGACGTGGGGCTGTCCTACGAGCAGTACTTC
CASSLDVGLSYEQYF
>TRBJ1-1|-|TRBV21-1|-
TGTGCCAGCAGCAATACAGGCACCCCCAGAGGCATGAACACTGAAGCTTTCTTT
CASSNTGTPRGMNTEAFF
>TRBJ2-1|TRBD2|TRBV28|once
TGTGCCAGCAGTCCAATCACTAGCGGGGGACTGAATGAGCAGTTCTTC
CASSPITSGGLNEQFF
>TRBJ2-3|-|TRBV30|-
TGTGCCTGGGCAGTCCAGCGACCGAGCACAGATACGCAGTATTTT
CAWAVQRPSTDTQYF
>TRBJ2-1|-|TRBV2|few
TGTGCCAGCAGTGAAGAAGTCGCGGGGAACAATGAGCAGTTCTTC
CASSEEVAGNNEQFF
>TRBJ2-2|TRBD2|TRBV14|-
TGTGCCAGCAGCCAAGATCCACTAGCGGGAGTTCTCGGGGAGCTGTTTTTT
CASSQDPLAGVLGELFF
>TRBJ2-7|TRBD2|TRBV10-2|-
TGCGCCAGCAGTTCCAGCGGGAGGGCCTACGAGCAGTACTTC
CASSSSGRAYEQYF
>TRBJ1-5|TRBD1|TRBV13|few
TGTGCCAGCAGCTTAAGGGGACAGGTTAAACAGCCCCAGCATTTT
CASSLRGQVKQPQHF
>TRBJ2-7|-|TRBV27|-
TGTGCCAGCAGAGGACAGCCCTACTACGAGCAGTACTTC
CASRGQPYYEQYF
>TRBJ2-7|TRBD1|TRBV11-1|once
TGTGCCAGCAGCTCGGCAGGGGGCGAGCAGTACTTC
CASSSAGGEQYF
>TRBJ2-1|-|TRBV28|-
TGTGCCAGCATCCTAAATGGGGGGGCTTACTACAATGAGCAGTTCTTC
CASILNGGAYYNEQFF
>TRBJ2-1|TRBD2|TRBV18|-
TGTGCCAGCTCACCAAGGAGCGGGAGGGCCCCTTACAATGAGCAGTTCTTC
CASSPRSGRAPYNEQFF
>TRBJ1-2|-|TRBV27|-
TGTGCCAGCAGCTCAGGGAACTATGGCTACACCTTC
CASSSGNYGYTF
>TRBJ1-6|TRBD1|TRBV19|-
TGTGCCAGTAGCCTGGACAGGGGAGTCTATAATTCACCCCTCCACTTT
CASSLDRGVYNSPLHF
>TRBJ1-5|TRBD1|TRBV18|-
TGTGCCAGCTCACCCTCACAGGGGGAGATTCAGCCCCAGCATTTT
CASSPSQGEIQPQHF
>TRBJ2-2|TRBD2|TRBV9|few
TGTGCCAGCAGTTATAACCTTAGGGGAGGGGTCCCCAACACCGGGGAGCTGTTTTTT
CASSYNLRGGVPNTGELFF
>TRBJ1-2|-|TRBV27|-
TGTGCCAGCAGTTTCCGGGAAAAGGGCTATGGCTACACCTTC
CASSFREKGYGYTF
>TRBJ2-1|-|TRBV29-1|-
TGCAGCGTTGAGCTCTTCCGGGGGAATGAGCAGTTCTTC
CSVELFRGNEQFF
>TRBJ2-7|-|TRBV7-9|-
TGTGCCAGCAGCCAAGAAGAGTTAGGGAGTTCCTACGAGCAGTACTTC
CASSQEELGSSYEQYF
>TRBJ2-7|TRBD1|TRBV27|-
TGTGCCAGCAGCGGGGCGCTTCAGGGGGCACAGTACTTC
CASSGALQGAQYF
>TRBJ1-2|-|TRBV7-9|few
TGTGCCAGCAGCTTAGGAGTTCAGGCGCGCGTCTATGGCTACACCTTC
CASSLGVQARVYGYTF
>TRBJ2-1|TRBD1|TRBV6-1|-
TGTGCCAGCAGGGAACTGGACAGGGGGATTAGTAATGAGCAGTTCTTC
CASRELDRGISNEQFF
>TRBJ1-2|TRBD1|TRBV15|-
TGTGCCACCAGCGGGGTGCTATCGGGACAGGCAAGCTCCCTCTATGGCTACACCTTC
CATSGVLSGQASSLYGYTF
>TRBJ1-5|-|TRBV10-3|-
TGTGCCATCAGTGAGTCGTACGGACAGAAGAATCAGCCCCAGCATTTT
CAISESYGQKNQPQHF
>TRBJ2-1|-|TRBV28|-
TGTGCCAGCAGCACCTTCTTGACTCGTAATGAGCAGTTCTTC
CASSTFLTRNEQFF
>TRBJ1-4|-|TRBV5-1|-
TGCGCCAGCAGGTCGGGGGAAAAACTGTTTTTT
CASRSGEKLFF
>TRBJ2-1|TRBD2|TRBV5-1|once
TGCGCCAGCAGCTATACTAGCGGGAGCTCCTACAATGAGCAGTTCTTC
CASSYTSGSSYNEQFF
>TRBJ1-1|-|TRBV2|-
TGTGCCAGCAGTGAGAGCCAGGGTCCCACTGAAGCTTTCTTT
CASSESQGPTEAFF
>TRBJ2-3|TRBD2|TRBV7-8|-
TGTGCCAGCAGCGCCCATGCTAGCGGAGGGGCCACAGATACGCAGTATTTT
CASSAHASGGATDTQYF
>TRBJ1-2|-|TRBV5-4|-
TGTGCCAGCAGCTCCGGAGGTCCAACCCCGGGCTACACCTTC
CASSSGGPTPGYTF
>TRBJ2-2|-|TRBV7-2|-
TGTGCCAGCAGCTTTAGAGCCGGGGAGCTGTTTTTT
CASSFRAGELFF
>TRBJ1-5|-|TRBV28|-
TGTGCCAGCAGTTTCACCGTGGGGGGAAACCAGCCCCAGCATTTT
CASSFTVGGNQPQHF
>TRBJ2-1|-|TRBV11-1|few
TGTGCCAGCAGCAGCTGGACAGTGAACAATGAGCAGTTCTTC
CASSSWTVNNEQFF
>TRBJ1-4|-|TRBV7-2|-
TGTGCCAGCGGCGCAGCGAGTAATGAAAAACTGTTTTTT
CASGAASNEKLFF
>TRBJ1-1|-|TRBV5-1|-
TGCGCCAGCAGCTTGCCCCCCGGGACGGGGGGATCCCTCCCACAGCACACTGAAGCTTTCTTT
CASSLPPGTGGSLPQHTEAFF
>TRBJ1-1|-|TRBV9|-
TGTGCCAGCAGCGTAGGTCAAACTGAAGCTTTCTTT
CASSVGQTEAFF
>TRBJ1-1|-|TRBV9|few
TGTGCCAGCAGCGAGGACAGGAACACTGAAGCTTTCTTT
CASSEDRNTEAFF
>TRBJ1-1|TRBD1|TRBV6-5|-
TGTGCCAGCAGTAGGGGACAGGGAAAGGATGCTGAAGCTTTCTTT
CASSRGQGKDAEAFF
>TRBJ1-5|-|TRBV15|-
TGTGCCACCAGCAGAGATTTAGGGGGTATTCAGCCCCAGCATTTT
CATSRDLGGIQPQHF
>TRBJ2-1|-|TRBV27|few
TGTGCCAGCAGTCCAGTTTGGGGGCTTGAGCAGTTCTTC
CASSPVWGLEQFF
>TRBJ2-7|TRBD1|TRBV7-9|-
TGTTCCAGCAGCTTATGGGACAGGGCTCCCTACGAGCAGTACTTC
CSSSLWDRAPYEQYF
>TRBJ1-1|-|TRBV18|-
TGTGCCAGCTCACCTCTAGGGCAGGGATCCACTGAAGCTTTCTTT
CASSPLGQGSTEAFF
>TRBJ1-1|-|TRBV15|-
TGTGCCACCAGCAGCACAGGGACGGTGGTTGAAGCTTTCTTT
CATSSTGTVVEAFF
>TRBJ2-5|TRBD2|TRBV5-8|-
TGTGCCAGCAGCGGTGGACTAGCGGGGGGTCAGACCCAGTACTTC
CASSGGLAGGQTQYF
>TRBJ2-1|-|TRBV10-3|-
TGTGCCATCAGTGAGTCTCCCGGGACTCGCTCCTACAATGAGCAGTTCTTC
CAISESPGTRSYNEQFF
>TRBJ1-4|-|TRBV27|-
TGTGCCAGCAGTCCCCAAACGACGGGGGGCGGTGAAAAACTGTTTTTT
CASSPQTTGGGEKLFF
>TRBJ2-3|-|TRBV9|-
TGTGCCAGCAGCTCAAACAGGGATACGCAGTATTTT
CASSSNRDTQYF
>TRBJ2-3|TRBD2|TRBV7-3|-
TGTGCCAGCAGCTTTAGCGGGAAGGGCACAGATACGCAGTATTTT
CASSFSGKGTDTQYF
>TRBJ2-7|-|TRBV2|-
TGTGCCAGCAGGTCGGGGGTCTACGAGCAGTACTTC
CASRSGVYEQYF
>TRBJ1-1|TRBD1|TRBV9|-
TGTGCCAGCAGCGTTCGGGGGACAGGAGGCACTGAAGCTTTCTTT
CASSVRGTGGTEAFF
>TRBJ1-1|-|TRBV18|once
TGTGCCAGCTCCTGGGGGGGCGAGGACACTGAAGCTTTCTTT
CASSWGGEDTEAFF
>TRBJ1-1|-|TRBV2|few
TGTGCCAGCAGCCGACAGGACTTTAGCACTGAAGCTTTCTTT
CASSRQDFSTEAFF
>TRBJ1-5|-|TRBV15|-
TGTGCCACCAGCAGAGATGGGCAGGATAATCAGCCCCAGCATTTT
CATSRDGQDNQPQHF